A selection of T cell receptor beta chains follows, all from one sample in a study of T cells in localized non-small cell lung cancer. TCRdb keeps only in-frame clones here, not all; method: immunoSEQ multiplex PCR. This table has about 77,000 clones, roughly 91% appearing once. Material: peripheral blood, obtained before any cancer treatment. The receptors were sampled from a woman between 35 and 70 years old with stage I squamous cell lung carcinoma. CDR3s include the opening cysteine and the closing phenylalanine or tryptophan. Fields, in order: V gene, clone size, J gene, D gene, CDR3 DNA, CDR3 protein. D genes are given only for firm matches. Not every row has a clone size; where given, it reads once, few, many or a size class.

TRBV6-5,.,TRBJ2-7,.,TGTGCCAGCAGTTACTCGTTACAGTCCTACGAGCAGTACTTC,CASSYSLQSYEQYF
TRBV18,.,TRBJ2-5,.,TGTGCCAGCTCACCTGATCAGCAAGAGACCCAGTACTTC,CASSPDQQETQYF
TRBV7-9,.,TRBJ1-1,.,TGTGCCAGCAGCCGCCAGGGGACGACGAACACTGAAGCTTTCTTT,CASSRQGTTNTEAFF
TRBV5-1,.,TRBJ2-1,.,TGCGCCAGCAGCTTAAGGGGGGACTCCTACAATGAGCAGTTCTTC,CASSLRGDSYNEQFF
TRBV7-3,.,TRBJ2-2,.,TGTGCCAGCAGCTCCCTATCGAACACCGGGGAGCTGTTTTTT,CASSSLSNTGELFF
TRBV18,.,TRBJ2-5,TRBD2,TGTGCCAGCTCATCGGGAGGGGAGACCCAGTACTTC,CASSSGGETQYF
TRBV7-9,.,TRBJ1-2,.,TGTGCCAGCAGCCGACGCGCAGGGGAGGGCTATGGCTACACCTTC,CASSRRAGEGYGYTF
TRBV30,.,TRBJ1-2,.,TGTGCCTGGAGTGTACTCAGGGGCTATGGCTACACCTTC,CAWSVLRGYGYTF
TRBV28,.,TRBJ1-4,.,TGTGCCAGCAGTCCGGCCGAGGGCAGGGGCAATGAAAAACTGTTTTTT,CASSPAEGRGNEKLFF
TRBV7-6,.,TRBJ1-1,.,TGTGCCAGCAGCCTCATAGGAAACGCTGAAGCTTTCTTT,CASSLIGNAEAFF
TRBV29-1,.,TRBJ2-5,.,TGCAGCGTCGGAAGGGGAGAGACCCAGTACTTC,CSVGRGETQYF
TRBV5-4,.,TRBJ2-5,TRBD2,TGTGCCAGCAGCTTGAACGCGGGGGGCCTTGGGGAGACCCAGTACTTC,CASSLNAGGLGETQYF
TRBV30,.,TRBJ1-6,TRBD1,TGTGCCTGGGCAGGGGGCTCCTATAATTCACCCCTCCACTTT,CAWAGGSYNSPLHF
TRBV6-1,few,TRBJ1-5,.,TGTGCCAGCAGTGATGGAGGGACGTACGGGGCCCAGCATTTT,CASSDGGTYGAQHF
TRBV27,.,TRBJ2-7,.,TGTGCCAGCAGTCCTGGAGACGAGCAGTACTTC,CASSPGDEQYF
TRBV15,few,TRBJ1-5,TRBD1,TGTGCCACCAGCAGAGGTATCAGACAGGGAATGTATCAGCCCCAGCATTTT,CATSRGIRQGMYQPQHF
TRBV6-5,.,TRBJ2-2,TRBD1,TGTGCCAGCAGTAGAGCAGGGGGTTTGTCCGGGGAGCTGTTTTTT,CASSRAGGLSGELFF
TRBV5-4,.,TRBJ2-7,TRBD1,TGTGCCAGCAGACGGACAGGGGGCCCCTACGAGCAGTACTTC,CASRRTGGPYEQYF
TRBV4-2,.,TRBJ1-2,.,TGTGCCAGCAGCCAAGATCGACTCCAGCGGGGCTACACCTTC,CASSQDRLQRGYTF
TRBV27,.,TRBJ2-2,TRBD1,TGTGCCAGCAGTTTCGGACAGGCGGGCACCGGGGAGCTGTTTTTT,CASSFGQAGTGELFF
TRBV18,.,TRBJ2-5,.,TGTGCCAGCTCACCACGGGAATTCCAAGAGACCCAGTACTTC,CASSPREFQETQYF
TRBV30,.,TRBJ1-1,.,TGTGCCTGGAGTGTACGGGGTGGGTCAGAAGCTTTCTTT,CAWSVRGGSEAFF
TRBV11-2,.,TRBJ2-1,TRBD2,TGTGCCAGCAGCCCCGGACTAGCGGGGGAGAATGAGCAGTTCTTC,CASSPGLAGENEQFF
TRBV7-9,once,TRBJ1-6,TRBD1,TGTGCCAGCAGCCTCGGGACAGCGGAGGAAGGACCCCTCCACTTT,CASSLGTAEEGPLHF
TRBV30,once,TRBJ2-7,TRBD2,TGTGCCTGTTCAAGCGGGGGGTCCTACGAGCAGTACTTC,CACSSGGSYEQYF
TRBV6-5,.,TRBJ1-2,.,TGTGCCAGCAGGCCTACGTTACGAGGGGCTGGCTACACCTTC,CASRPTLRGAGYTF
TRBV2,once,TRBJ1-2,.,TGTGCCAGCAGTCCGGCCCTGAACTATGGCTACACCTTC,CASSPALNYGYTF
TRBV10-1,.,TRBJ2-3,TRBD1,TGCGCCAGCAGGGACAGGTGGGCAGATACGCAGTATTTT,CASRDRWADTQYF
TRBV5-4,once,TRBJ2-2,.,TGTGCCAGCAGTAGGCTAGGGGACGGGGAGCTGTTTTTT,CASSRLGDGELFF
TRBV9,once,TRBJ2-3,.,TGTGCCAGCAGCCCCCAGGGAACTAGCACAGATACGCAGTATTTT,CASSPQGTSTDTQYF
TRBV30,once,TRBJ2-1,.,TGTGCCTGGAGTGTACATGCTTCCAATGAGCAGTTCTTC,CAWSVHASNEQFF
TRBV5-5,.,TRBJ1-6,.,TGTGCCAGCAGCTTAGGACAGACTAATAATTCACCCCTCCACTTT,CASSLGQTNNSPLHF
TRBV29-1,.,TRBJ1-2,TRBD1,TGCAGCGTGGTCGGGACAGCCAACTATGGCTACACCTTC,CSVVGTANYGYTF
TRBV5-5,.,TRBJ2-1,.,TGTGCCAGCAGCGTGACAGGATACAATGAGCAGTTCTTC,CASSVTGYNEQFF
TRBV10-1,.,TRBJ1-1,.,TGCGCCACCCGAACAGGGTTGGACACTGAAGCTTTCTTT,CATRTGLDTEAFF
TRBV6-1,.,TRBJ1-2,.,TGTGCCAGCACTACATTAGGTTGGGGCTACACCTTC,CASTTLGWGYTF
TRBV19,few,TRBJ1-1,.,TGTGCCAGTAGCCGACAGGTTGAAGCTTTCTTT,CASSRQVEAFF
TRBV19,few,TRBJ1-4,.,TGTGCCAGTAGTGGCAGGAGTACTCTAAGCAATGAAAAACTGTTTTTT,CASSGRSTLSNEKLFF
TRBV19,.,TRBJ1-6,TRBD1,TGTGCCAGTAGTACCGGACAGGACAATTCACCCCTCCACTTT,CASSTGQDNSPLHF
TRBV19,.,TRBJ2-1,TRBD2,TGTGCCAGTAGTATAGGTGCGGGGGGACGACGAAATGAGCAGTTCTTC,CASSIGAGGRRNEQFF
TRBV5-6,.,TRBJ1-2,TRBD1,TGTGCCAGCAGCATGAACAGGGGACAAGGCGGCTACACCTTC,CASSMNRGQGGYTF
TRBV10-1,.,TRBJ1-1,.,TGCGCCAGGAGTGTCCAGGGTGATGAGACTGAAGCTTTCTTT,CARSVQGDETEAFF
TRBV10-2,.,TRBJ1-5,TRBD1,TGCGCCAGCAGTGAGTCCGGGACAGGGAGCAATCAGCCCCAGCATTTT,CASSESGTGSNQPQHF
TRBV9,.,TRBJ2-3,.,TGTGCCAGCAGCCCCGTCTTCGGGAATACGCAGTATTTT,CASSPVFGNTQYF
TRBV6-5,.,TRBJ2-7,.,TGTGCCAGCAGCCGTCGGGACCTCCCTTCCGAGCAGTACTTC,CASSRRDLPSEQYF
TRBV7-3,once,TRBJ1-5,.,TGTGCCAGCAGCTTAAATGAGGGGCAGCCCCAGCATTTT,CASSLNEGQPQHF
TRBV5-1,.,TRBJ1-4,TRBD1,TGCGCCAGCAGCTTGCAGGGGGTACGTGAAAAACTGTTTTTT,CASSLQGVREKLFF
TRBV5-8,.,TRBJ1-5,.,TGTGCCAGCAGCCCTCGGGCCGGTTTGAATCAGCCCCAGCATTTT,CASSPRAGLNQPQHF
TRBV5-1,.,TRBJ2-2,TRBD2,TGCGCCAGCAGCTTGGGACTAGCGGGCGCGGCAACCGGGGAGCTGTTTTTT,CASSLGLAGAATGELFF
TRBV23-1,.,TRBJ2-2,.,TGCGCCAGCAGTCAATCGTGGGGGGCTTTCACCGGGGAGCTGTTTTTT,CASSQSWGAFTGELFF
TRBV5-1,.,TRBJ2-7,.,TGCGCCAGCAGCGCCAGAGCCTACGAGCAGTACTTC,CASSARAYEQYF
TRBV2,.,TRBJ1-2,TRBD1,TGTGCCAGCAGAAGGGGGCTAAACTATGGCTACACCTTC,CASRRGLNYGYTF
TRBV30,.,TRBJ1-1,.,TGTGCCTGGAGTCTTAGGGGGAACACTGAAGCTTTCTTT,CAWSLRGNTEAFF
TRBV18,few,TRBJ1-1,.,TGTGCCAGCTCTCTCGCAATGAACACTGAAGCTTTCTTT,CASSLAMNTEAFF
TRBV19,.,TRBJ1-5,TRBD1,TGTGCCAGTAATGACAGGGCTATCAATCAGCCCCAGCATTTT,CASNDRAINQPQHF